This T cell receptor beta chain originates from a study of cytomegalovirus exposure and HLA in healthy donors. Overall study findings and caveats: Across all donors, roughly uniform sequencing depth was an assumption of the presence/absence analyses. Researchers had no immune exposure information except CMV serostatus available.

Trimming removed 1 base from V and 3 bases from J, with 24 bases in between. Germline V gene data show CDR1 as KGHSH and CDR2 as LQKENI. The length of the CDR3 is 19 residues. As regards this clone: Antigen specificity is unknown.

Donors had nominal health at sampling but likely had unrecorded immune exposures. The PCR employed 60 Vbeta primers together with 13 Jbeta primers. The repertoire was sequenced with immunoSEQ multiplex PCR; TCRdb's copy has only in-frame clones and lacks some. The sample yields 200,000 to 250,000 clones, of which the top ten take up about 1%. The clonotype was recovered from a girl aged 2-10 years in good health and CMV-seropositive. Sample: PBMCs. This chain joins TRBV18 and TRBJ1-2; D might be TRBD1 (5 bases). CDR3 coding DNA: TGTGCCAGCTCACCACTGGACGGGGGGGGGTCCGTTTCCGACTATGGCTACACCTTC. Amino acid sequence: CASSPLDGGGSVSDYGYTF.